The clone carrying this TCR beta chain is labeled large. Its matching antigen is unknown. Study-wide results and caveats: In terms of TCR gene usage, tumor memory CD4+ T cells clustered together with blood and lymph node memory CD4+ cells, as well as with lymph node naive CD4+ cells.

The memory fraction was CD4+CD45RO+CD25- cells. TCRdb reprocessed the multiplex PCR reads with MiXCR, giving one entry per CDR3 protein. Among more than 850 distinct CDR3 sequences listed, approximately 6.2% were seen once. This receptor was obtained from a female donor with breast cancer. The sequencing input was memory CD4+ T cells sorted from blood. Subset reported: memory CD4+ T cells, CD4+CD45RO+CD25-.

The DNA of the CDR3 is TGTGCCAGCGTGAGAGGGCATAACTATGGCTACACCTTC. It yields the protein CASVRGHNYGYTF. The chain recombines TRBV12-3 or TRBV12-4 with TRBJ1-2; no reliable D call. The V end was cut by 8 bases, the J end by 1 base, with 11 bases between. The CDR3 is 13 residues long.